This section outlines one T cell receptor (beta chain) sequence together with its context. This clone was counted between two and nine times. Its specific antigen is unknown. No base-level quality is on record; no much larger clone is a single base apart. These data come from a study of cytomegalovirus exposure and HLA in healthy donors (dated by TCRdb to between 2016 and 2019). About the full investigation: The 500 to 700 repertoires of the first cohort and the 110 or so validation repertoires were produced on the same platform, according to a later analysis. The aim of the study was to test whether cataloging public T cell receptors could identify signatures of past pathogen exposure. In addition to the first cohort of 500 to 850 subjects, a separate validation cohort of over 90 different subjects was used. To predict cytomegalovirus infection status, the study combined high-throughput TCR immunosequencing, statistical association of individual TCRs with disease status, and machine learning. Points the paper makes about the study in general: A later analysis lacked HLA typing for the validation cohort, so it scored co-occurrence in that cohort across all 130 or so repertoires. Most TCR sequences were seen in very few donors, while some public TCRs were found in many individuals. Of the cluster scores, roughly 95% were above 0 in a later analysis, which found that TCRs clustered in the first cohort also tended to co-occur in the 120 validation repertoires. In the study, 150 to 200 TCR beta chains were listed as associated with cytomegalovirus. According to the authors, the approach could potentially be generalized to other disease states and immunological phenotypes. Three of the identified cytomegalovirus-associated TCR beta chains were confirmed in vitro to be specific for cytomegalovirus antigens. The classifier was reported to diagnose cytomegalovirus status with high specificity and sensitivity in both the original cohort and the validation cohort.

Separate from the approximately 700-subject first cohort, the validation cohort of 90 to 150 subjects was the group to which the donors belonged. V loses 1 base of germline sequence and J loses 2 bases, and the interval between the two ends is 20 bases. The CDR3 contains 18 residues, cysteine and phenylalanine counted. Kept here is only the CDR3 DNA, which spans 54 bases and is read in frame from base 1. Via the germline V gene, CDR1 is MNHNS and CDR2 SASEGT. The library came from the immunoSEQ multiplex PCR assay. The source study handled its data this way. A statistical classification framework was built to diagnose cytomegalovirus status from the catalog of TCR beta chain sequences. In its TCRdb copy, this immuneACCESS table keeps in-frame sequences only and misses some clones. Where compared with another copy, unresolved V genes explain less than half of these, and the others have no known cause. V, J and clone size were drawn from that table, and D and trimming were deduced from the DNA. Within this sample are 100,000 to 120,000 clones, with approximately 96% of them counted one time only. Approximately 0.67% of the sample is taken by the ten largest.

The clonotype comes from a woman aged 18-30 years in good health and CMV-seronegative. This chain joins TRBV6-1 to TRBJ2-5; the D region possibly corresponds to TRBD1 (6 bases align). Sequenced sample: PBMCs. DNA sequence: TGTGCCAGCAGTGAAGATCTGCGTAACAGGGTGCGGCAAGAGACCCAGTACTTC. Translation gives CASSEDLRNRVRQETQYF.